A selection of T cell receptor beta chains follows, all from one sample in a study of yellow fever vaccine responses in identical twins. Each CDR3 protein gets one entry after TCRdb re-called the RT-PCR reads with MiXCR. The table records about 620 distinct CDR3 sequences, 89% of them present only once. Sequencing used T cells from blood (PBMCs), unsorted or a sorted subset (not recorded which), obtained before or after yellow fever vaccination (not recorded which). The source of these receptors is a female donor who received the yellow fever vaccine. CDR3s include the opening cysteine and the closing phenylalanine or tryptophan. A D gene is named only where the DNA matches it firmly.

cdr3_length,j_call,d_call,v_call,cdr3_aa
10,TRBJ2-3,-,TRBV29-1,CSVDARTQYF
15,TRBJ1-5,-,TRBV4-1,CAPPFGHISNQPQHF
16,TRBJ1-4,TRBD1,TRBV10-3,CAISEQTGQLNEKLFF
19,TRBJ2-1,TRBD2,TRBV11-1,CASSPPVWTSDPKDNEQFF
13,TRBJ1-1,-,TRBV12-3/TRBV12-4,CASSSSGNTEAFF
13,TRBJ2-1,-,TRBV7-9,CASSLAEYNEQFF
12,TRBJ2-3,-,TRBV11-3,CASSLQGDTQYF
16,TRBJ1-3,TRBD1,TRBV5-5,CASSWAAPTGGNTIYF
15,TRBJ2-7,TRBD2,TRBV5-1,CASSLSGGSSYEQYF
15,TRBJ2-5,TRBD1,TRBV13,CASSLGTGRRETQYF
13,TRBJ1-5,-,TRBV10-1,CASSNGRNQPQHF
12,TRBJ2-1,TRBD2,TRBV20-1,CSAVAGENEQFF
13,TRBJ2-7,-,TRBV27,CASSQHDSYEQYF
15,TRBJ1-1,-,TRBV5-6,CASSLREGTNTEAFF
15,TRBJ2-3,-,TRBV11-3,CASSLGTHRYDTQYF
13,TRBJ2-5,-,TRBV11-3,CASSLSRGGSQYF
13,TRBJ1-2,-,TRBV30,CAWSVSGNYGYTF
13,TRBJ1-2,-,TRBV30,CAWSDEEDYGYTF
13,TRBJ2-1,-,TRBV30,CAWREDSYNEQFF
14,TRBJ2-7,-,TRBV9,CASSAGGGRYEQYF
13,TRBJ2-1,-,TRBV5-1,CASSLEGRGEQFF
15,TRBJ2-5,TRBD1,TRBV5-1,CASSPRTGQQETQYF
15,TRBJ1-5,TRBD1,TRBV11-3,CASSLGAGGGQPQHF
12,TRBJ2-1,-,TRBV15,CATSRERREQFF
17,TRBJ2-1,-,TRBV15,CATSSPRGRGSYNEQFF
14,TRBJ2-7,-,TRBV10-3,CAIKGAESSYEQYF
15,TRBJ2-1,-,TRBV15,CATSRVISLDNEQFF
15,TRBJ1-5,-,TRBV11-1,CASSLGPQRNQPQHF
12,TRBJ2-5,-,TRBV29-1,CSALDGRETQYF
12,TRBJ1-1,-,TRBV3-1,CASSQGQSEAFF
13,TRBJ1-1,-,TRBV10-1,CASSLQGNTEAFF
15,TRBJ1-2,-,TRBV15,CATSRAAGTAYGYTF
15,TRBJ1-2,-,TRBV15,CATSRDPGPANGYTF
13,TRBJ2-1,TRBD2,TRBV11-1,CASSSGTYNEQFF
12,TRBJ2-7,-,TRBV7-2,CASSLGRGEQYF
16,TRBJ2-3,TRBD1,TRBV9,CASSAAGTGGTDTQYF
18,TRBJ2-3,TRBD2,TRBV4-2,CASSHPPPLAGGEGTQYF
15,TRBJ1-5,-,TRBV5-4,CASSLGASGNQPQHF
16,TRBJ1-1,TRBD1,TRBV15,CATSSPKTGGNTEAFF
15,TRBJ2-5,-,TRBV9,CASSVAFGALETQYF
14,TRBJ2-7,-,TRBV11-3,CASRAIGGGYEQYF
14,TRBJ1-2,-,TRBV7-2,CASSLGQKFYGYTF
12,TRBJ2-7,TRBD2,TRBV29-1,CSGSSGFGEQYF
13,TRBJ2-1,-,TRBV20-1,CSARASKSNEQFF
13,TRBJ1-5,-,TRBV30,CAWSRGGHQPQHF
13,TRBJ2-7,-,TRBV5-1,CASSAQDTYEQYF
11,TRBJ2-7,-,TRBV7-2,CASSLVSEQYF
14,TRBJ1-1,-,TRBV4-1,CASRGPLMNTEAFF
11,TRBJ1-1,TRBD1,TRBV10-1,CARPTGGRAFF
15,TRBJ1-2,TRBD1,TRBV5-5,CASSSYTQGDGGYTF
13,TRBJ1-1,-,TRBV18,CASSPTANTEAFF
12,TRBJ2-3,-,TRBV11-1,CASRRTTDTQYF
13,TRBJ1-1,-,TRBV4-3,CASSRQGRESAFF
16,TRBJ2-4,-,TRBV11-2,CASSLGRTAAQNIQYF